The clone carrying this T cell receptor beta chain was detected a few times. The CDR3 length is 18 residues. Unmatched junction bases numbered 11, after V lost 2 bases and J lost 4 bases. The germline gives CDR1 SGDLS, CDR2 YYNGEE. TCRdb used MiXCR to reprocess the RT-PCR reads, holding one entry per CDR3 protein. The data hold about 680,000 distinct CDR3 sequences, with 12% to 15% observed a single time. The TCR comes from a female donor in good health, serving as a healthy control. The V call is TRBV9, the J call TRBJ2-7; 14 bases fit TRBD2. Sequenced: memory CD4+ T cells from blood. The CDR3 reads CASSVGATSGRVVYEQYF. CDR3 in DNA: TGTGCCAGCAGCGTTGGAGCGACTAGCGGGAGGGTAGTTTACGAGCAGTACTTC.